The T cell receptor beta chain under discussion was sequenced for a study of blood T cell repertoires in COVID-19. TCRdb keeps only in-frame clones here, not all; method: immunoSEQ multiplex PCR. The data show approximately 430,000 clones, 80% to 90% seen once. Germline V gene data show CDR1 as SEHNR and CDR2 as FQNEAQ (reference sequence). The CDR3 runs to 11 residues. V lost 6 bases, J lost 4 bases, and 6 bases lay in between. This receptor was identified in a woman in her 30s with active or convalescent COVID-19. The chain recombines TRBV7-9 with TRBJ1-1; no clear D gene. Sequences were obtained from peripheral blood. The CDR3 is CASSEITEAFF. CDR3 coding DNA: TGTGCCAGCAGTGAGATCACTGAAGCTTTCTTT.